This TCR beta chain was captured by sequencing in a study of T cells in Graves' hyperthyroidism and ophthalmopathy. CDR3 length: 16 residues. Trimming pared 7 bases from V and 7 bases from J, leaving 29 bases between. The germline V gene has CDR1 SQVTM and CDR2 ANQGSEA. What was amplified from RNA transcripts were TCR beta CDR3 regions. TCR CDR3 regions were first amplified by RT-PCR with HTBI primers. TCRdb reanalysed the multiplex PCR reads using MiXCR and keeps one entry per CDR3 protein. The repertoire has hundreds of thousands of distinct CDR3 sequences, over 12% of them found once; the top ten carry around 4.5%.

The chain employs TRBV29-1 and TRBJ2-7; the D gene is possibly TRBD2 (6 bases). The TCR sequence derives from a woman in her forties with Graves' ophthalmopathy. The specimen sequenced was blood. DNA of the CDR3: TGCAGCGGAGCGGGTCTAGTAGGCAGGAATCCGGGAGAGCAGTACTTC. As protein: CSGAGLVGRNPGEQYF.